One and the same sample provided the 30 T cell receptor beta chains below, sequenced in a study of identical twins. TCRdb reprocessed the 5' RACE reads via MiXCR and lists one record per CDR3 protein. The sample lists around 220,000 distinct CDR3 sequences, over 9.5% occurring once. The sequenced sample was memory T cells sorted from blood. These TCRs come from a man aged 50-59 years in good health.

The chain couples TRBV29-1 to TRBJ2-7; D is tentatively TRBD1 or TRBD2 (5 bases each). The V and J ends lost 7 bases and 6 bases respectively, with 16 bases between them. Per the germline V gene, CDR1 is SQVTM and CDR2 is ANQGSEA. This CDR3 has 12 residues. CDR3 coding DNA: TGCAGCGCCAAAGGGACGGTTGGCGAGCAGTACTTC. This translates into CSAKGTVGEQYF.

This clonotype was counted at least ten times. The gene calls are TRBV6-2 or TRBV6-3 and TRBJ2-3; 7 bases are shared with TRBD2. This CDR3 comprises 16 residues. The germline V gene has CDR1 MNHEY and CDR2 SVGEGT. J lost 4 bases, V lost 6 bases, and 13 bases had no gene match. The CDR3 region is CASSNPFAGVADTQYF. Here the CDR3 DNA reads TGTGCCAGCAGCAATCCTTTTGCGGGGGTAGCAGATACGCAGTATTTT.

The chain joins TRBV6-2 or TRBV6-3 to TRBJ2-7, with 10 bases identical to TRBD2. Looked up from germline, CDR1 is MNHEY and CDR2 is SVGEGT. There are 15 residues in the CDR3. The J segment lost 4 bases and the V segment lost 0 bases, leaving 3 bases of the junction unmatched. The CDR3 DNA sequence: TGTGCCAGCAGTTACTCGTCTAGCGGGAGTTACGAGCAGTACTTC. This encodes CASSYSSSGSYEQYF.

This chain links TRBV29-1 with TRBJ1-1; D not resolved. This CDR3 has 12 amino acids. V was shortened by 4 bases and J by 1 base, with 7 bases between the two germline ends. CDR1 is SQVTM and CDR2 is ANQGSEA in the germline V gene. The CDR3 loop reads CSVVPGNTEAFF. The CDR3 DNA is TGCAGCGTTGTCCCGGGGAACACTGAAGCTTTCTTT.

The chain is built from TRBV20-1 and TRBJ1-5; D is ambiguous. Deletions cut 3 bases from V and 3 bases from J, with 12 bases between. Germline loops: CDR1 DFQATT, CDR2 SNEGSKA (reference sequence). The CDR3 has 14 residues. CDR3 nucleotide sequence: TGCAGTGCTAGTCGGCAGATATACAATCAGCCCCAGCATTTT. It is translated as CSASRQIYNQPQHF.

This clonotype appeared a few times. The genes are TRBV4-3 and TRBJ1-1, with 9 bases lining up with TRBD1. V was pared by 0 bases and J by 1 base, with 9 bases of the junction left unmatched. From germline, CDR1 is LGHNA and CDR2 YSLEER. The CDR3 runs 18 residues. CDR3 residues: CASSQDRTGARRNTEAFF. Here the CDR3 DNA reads TGCGCCAGCAGCCAAGATAGGACAGGGGCCCGACGGAACACTGAAGCTTTCTTT.

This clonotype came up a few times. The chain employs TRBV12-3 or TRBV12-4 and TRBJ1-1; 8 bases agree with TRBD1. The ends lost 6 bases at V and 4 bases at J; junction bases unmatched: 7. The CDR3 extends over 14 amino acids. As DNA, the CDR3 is TGTGCCAGCAGGTTACAGGGGGGTTTCACTGAAGCTTTCTTT. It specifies CASRLQGGFTEAFF.

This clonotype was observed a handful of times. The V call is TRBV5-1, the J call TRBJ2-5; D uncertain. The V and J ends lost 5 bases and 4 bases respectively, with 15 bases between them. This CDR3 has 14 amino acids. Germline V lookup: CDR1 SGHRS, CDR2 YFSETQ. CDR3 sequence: CASRPGRVGETQYF. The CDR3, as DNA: TGCGCCAGCAGGCCAGGCCGGGTTGGAGAGACCCAGTACTTC.

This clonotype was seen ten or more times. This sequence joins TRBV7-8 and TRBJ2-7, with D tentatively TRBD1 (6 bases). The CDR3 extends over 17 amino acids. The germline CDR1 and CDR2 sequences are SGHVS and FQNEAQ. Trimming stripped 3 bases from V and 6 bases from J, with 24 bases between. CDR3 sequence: CASSFPNRTATGFEQYF. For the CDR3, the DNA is TGTGCCAGCAGCTTTCCAAACCGGACAGCCACGGGTTTCGAGCAGTACTTC. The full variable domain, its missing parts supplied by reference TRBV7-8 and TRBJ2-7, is GAGVSQSPRYKVAKRGQDVALRCDPISGHVSLFWYQQALGQGPEFLTYFQNEAQLDKSGLPSDRFFAERPEGSVSTLKIQRTQQEDSAVYLCASSFPNRTATGFEQYFGPGTRLTVT.

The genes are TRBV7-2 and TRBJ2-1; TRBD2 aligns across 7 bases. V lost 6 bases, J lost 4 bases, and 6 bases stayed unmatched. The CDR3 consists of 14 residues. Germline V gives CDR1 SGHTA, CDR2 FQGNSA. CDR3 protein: CASRPGGSYNEQFF. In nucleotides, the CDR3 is TGTGCCAGCAGACCCGGGGGGAGTTACAATGAGCAGTTCTTC.

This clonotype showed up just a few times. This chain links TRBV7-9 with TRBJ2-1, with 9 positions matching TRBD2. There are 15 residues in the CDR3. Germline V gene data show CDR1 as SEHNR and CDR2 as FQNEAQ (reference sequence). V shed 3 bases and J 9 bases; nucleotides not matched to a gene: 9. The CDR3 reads CASSFRGLAHPEQFF. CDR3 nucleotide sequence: TGTGCCAGCAGCTTTCGGGGACTAGCTCACCCTGAGCAGTTCTTC.

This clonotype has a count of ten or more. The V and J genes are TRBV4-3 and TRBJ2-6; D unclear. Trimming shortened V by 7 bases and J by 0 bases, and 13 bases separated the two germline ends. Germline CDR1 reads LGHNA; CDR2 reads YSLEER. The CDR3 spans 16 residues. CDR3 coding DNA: TGCGCCAGCATCCCACAATTGGGCTCTGGGGCCAACGTCCTGACTTTC. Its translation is CASIPQLGSGANVLTF.

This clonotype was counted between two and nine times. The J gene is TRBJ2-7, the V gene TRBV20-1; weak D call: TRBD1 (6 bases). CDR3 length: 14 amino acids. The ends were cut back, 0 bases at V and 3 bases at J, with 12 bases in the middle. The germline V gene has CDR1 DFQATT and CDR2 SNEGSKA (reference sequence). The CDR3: CSARDFGGGYEQYF. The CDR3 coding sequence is TGCAGTGCTAGAGATTTTGGGGGCGGCTACGAGCAGTACTTC.

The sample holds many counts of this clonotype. The DNA of the CDR3 is TGCGCCAGCAGCCCCAGGACTAGCGAGGAGACCCAGTACTTC. Translation: CASSPRTSEETQYF. The rearrangement uses TRBV5-1 and TRBJ2-5; 9 positions match TRBD2. The CDR3 consists of 14 residues. V was clipped by 4 bases and J by 5 bases; unmatched bases: 6. The germline V gene encodes CDR1 SGHRS and CDR2 YFSETQ. Looking up the rest from reference TRBV5-1 and TRBJ2-5 gives the full variable domain: KAGVTQTPRYLIKTRGQQVTLSCSPISGHRSVSWYQQTPGQGLQFLFEYFSETQRNKGNFPGRFSGRQFSNSRSEMNVSTLELGDSALYLCASSPRTSEETQYFGPGTRLLVL.

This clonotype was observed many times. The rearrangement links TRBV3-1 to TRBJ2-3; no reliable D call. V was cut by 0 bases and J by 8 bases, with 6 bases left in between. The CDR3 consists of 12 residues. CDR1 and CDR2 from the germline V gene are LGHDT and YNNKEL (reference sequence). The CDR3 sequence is CASSQDRITQYF. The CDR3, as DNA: TGTGCCAGCAGCCAAGATCGGATTACGCAGTATTTT.

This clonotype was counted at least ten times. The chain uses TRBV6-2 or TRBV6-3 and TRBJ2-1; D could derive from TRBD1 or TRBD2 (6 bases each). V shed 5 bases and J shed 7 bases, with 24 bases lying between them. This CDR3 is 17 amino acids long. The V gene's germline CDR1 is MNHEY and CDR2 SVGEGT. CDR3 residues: CASSARGSTVGGNEQFF. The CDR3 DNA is TGTGCCAGCAGTGCTAGGGGGTCAACCGTAGGGGGGAATGAGCAGTTCTTC.

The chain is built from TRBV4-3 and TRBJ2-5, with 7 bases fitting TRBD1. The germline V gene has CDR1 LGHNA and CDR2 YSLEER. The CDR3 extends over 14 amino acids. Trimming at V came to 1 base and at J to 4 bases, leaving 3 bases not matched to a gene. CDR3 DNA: TGCGCCAGCAGCCAAGGACAGGGCGCAGAGACCCAGTACTTC. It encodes CASSQGQGAETQYF.

CDR3 region: CASIRGSGLAGGNEQFF. The CDR3 DNA follows: TGTGCCAGCATAAGAGGCTCGGGACTAGCGGGGGGGAATGAGCAGTTCTTC. The rearrangement links TRBV28 to TRBJ2-1; 16 bases match TRBD2. The CDR3 sequence is 17 residues long. CDR1 and CDR2 from the germline V gene are MDHEN and SYDVKM. Trimming cost V 7 bases and J 7 bases; bases outside gene matches: 10.

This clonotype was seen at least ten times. The CDR3 DNA is TGTGCCAGCAGCAATGACAGGACCAAAAACATTCAGTACTTC. Its protein is CASSNDRTKNIQYF. The chain links TRBV7-9 to TRBJ2-4; D perhaps matches TRBD1 (6 bases). Trimming took off 5 bases at V and 2 bases at J, with 10 bases between the two ends. This CDR3 is 14 amino acids long. CDR1 and CDR2 (germline): SEHNR, FQNEAQ (reference sequence).

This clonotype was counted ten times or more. As DNA, the CDR3 is TGTGCCAGTAGTATAACGAACACCGGGGAGCTGTTTTTT. It encodes CASSITNTGELFF. V and J are TRBV19 and TRBJ2-2; no clear D. This CDR3 contains 13 residues. CDR1 is LNHDA and CDR2 is SQIVND in the germline V gene (reference sequence). Deletions cut 2 bases from V and 0 bases from J, with 1 base between.

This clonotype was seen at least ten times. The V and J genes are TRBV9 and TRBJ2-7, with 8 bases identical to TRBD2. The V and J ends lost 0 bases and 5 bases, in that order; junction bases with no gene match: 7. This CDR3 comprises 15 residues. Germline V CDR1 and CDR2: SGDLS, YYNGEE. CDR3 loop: CASSVDGRAGDEQYF. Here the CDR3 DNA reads TGTGCCAGCAGCGTAGACGGGAGGGCCGGTGACGAGCAGTACTTC.

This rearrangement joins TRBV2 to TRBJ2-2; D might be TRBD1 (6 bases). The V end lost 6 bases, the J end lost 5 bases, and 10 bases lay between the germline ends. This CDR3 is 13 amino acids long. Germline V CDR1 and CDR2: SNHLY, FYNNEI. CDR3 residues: CASRDQGTGELFF. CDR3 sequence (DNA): TGTGCCAGCAGGGATCAGGGGACCGGGGAGCTGTTTTTT.

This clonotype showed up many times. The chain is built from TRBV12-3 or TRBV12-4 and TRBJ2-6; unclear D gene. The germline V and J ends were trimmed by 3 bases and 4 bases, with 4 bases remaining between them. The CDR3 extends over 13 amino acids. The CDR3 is CASSLAGANVLTF. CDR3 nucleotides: TGTGCCAGCAGTTTGGCGGGGGCCAACGTCCTGACTTTC.

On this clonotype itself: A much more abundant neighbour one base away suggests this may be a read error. The CDR3 sequence: CSAYEGYNEKFF. CDR3 nucleotide sequence: TGCAGCGCTTACGAGGGCTACAATGAGAAGTTCTTC. J is TRBJ2-1 and V is TRBV29-1; a possible D gene is TRBD2 (5 bases). The CDR3 is 12 amino acids. Germline V gene sequence: CDR1 SQVTM, CDR2 ANQGSEA.

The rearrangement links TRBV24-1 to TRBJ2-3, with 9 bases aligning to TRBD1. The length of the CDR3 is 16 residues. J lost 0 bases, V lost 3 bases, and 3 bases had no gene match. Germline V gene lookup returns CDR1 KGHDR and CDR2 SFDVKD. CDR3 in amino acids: CATSDQDRGSTDTQYF. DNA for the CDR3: TGTGCCACCAGTGATCAGGACAGGGGTAGCACAGATACGCAGTATTTT.

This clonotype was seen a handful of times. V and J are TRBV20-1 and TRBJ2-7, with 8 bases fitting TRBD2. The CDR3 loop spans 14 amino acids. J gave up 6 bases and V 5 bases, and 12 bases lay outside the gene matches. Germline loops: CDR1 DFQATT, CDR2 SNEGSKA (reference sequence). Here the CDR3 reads CSAAPGGASAEQYF. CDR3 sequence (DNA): TGCAGTGCTGCACCCGGGGGGGCCTCGGCCGAGCAGTACTTC.

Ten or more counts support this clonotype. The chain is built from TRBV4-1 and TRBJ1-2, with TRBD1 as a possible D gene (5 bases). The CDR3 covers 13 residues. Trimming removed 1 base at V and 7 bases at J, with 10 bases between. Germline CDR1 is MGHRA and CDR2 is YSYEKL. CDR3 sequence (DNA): TGCGCCAGCAGCCAAGTCGGGACCCGTGGCTACACCTTC. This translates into CASSQVGTRGYTF.

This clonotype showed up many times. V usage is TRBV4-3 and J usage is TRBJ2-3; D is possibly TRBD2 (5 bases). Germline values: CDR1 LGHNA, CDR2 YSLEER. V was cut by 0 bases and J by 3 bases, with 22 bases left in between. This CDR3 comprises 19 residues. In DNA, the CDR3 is TGCGCCAGCAGCCAAGAAGCCCCCCGAGGGCCGGCAGTAACAGATACGCAGTATTTT. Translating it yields CASSQEAPRGPAVTDTQYF.

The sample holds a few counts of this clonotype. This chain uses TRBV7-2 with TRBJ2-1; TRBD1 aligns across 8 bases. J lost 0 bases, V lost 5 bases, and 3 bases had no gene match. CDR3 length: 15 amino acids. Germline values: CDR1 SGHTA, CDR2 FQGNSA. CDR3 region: CASSLGQASYNEQFF. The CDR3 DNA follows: TGTGCCAGCAGCCTGGGACAGGCCTCCTACAATGAGCAGTTCTTC.

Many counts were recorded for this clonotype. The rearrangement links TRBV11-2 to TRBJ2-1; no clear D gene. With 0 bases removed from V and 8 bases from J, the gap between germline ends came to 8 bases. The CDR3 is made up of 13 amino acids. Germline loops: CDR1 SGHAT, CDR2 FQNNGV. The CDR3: CASSLDTGHEQFF. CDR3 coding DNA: TGTGCCAGCAGCTTAGATACCGGGCATGAGCAGTTCTTC.